These 2 T cell receptor beta chains originate from one sample sequenced in a study of blood T cell repertoires in COVID-19. Method: immunoSEQ multiplex PCR; TCRdb's copy keeps in-frame clones and lacks some. The sample carries roughly 27,000 clones, 80% recorded once. The sequenced sample consisted of peripheral blood. The receptors were sampled from a woman aged 70-85 years with acute or convalescent COVID-19.

V and J are TRBV19 and TRBJ2-5; TRBD1 agrees at 12 bases. Germline V gene data show CDR1 as LNHDA and CDR2 as SQIVND (reference sequence). There are 14 residues in the CDR3. Unmatched junction bases numbered 2, after V lost 5 bases and J lost 4 bases. CDR3 coding DNA: TGTGCCAGTAGTCAGGGACAGGGGGCAGAGACCCAGTACTTC. Amino acid sequence: CASSQGQGAETQYF. The full variable domain, rest sourced from reference TRBV19 and TRBJ2-5, is DGGITQSPKYLFRKEGQNVTLSCEQNLNHDAMYWYRQDPGQGLRLIYYSQIVNDFQKGDIAEGYSVSREKKESFPLTVTSAQKNPTAFYLCASSQGQGAETQYFGPGTRLLVL.

J is TRBJ2-5 and V is TRBV9, with D tentatively TRBD2 (5 bases). The CDR3 has 13 amino acids. V shed 7 bases and J shed 0 bases, with 10 bases lying between them. Germline-derived CDR1 and CDR2 are SGDLS and YYNGEE. The CDR3 protein is CASEGTDQETQYF. The CDR3 DNA is TGTGCCAGCGAGGGTACGGACCAAGAGACCCAGTACTTC.